Each of the 8 T cell receptor beta chains below was sequenced from the same sample in a study of tumor and adjacent non-tumor tissue in lung cancer. This sample's RNA came from whole unsorted tissue. The library came from three nested PCR rounds adapted from ARM-PCR protocols. TCRdb independently ran MiXCR on the multiplex PCR reads; one entry per CDR3 protein. The profile shows 220,000 or so distinct CDR3 sequences, about 71% of them singletons. Sequences were obtained from lung tumor tissue. Receptors originate from a man between 60 and 70 years old with non-small cell lung cancer.

Comments on this clonotype: One end of the junction varies from germline; a read error may be responsible. The DNA of the CDR3 is TGTGCCAGCAGTGACGGTCCTCCGGGCACCTTCTACGAGAAGTACTTC. This encodes CASSDGPPGTFYEKYF. This chain uses TRBV6-1 with TRBJ2-7, with D hard to call. This CDR3 has 16 amino acids. The V gene's germline CDR1 is MNHNS and CDR2 SASEGT.

Concerning this clonotype itself: This could be a read error, since a much larger clone is one nucleotide away. This chain joins TRBV12-3 or TRBV12-4 and TRBJ1-5, with 8 nucleotides matching TRBD1. V trimming: 1 base; J trimming: 7 bases; junction bases outside the gene matches: 6. The CDR3 consists of 15 residues. The CDR3 DNA is TGTGCCAGCAGTTTAGGCAGGGGGCTCGTGCAGCCCCAGCATTTT. This codes for CASSLGRGLVQPQHF.

The rearrangement uses TRBV29-1 and TRBJ2-7, with a possible D match to TRBD1 (6 bases). From germline, CDR1 is SQVTM and CDR2 ANQGSEA. V was cut by 5 bases and J by 3 bases, with 14 bases left in between. This CDR3 region has 13 residues. Written as DNA, the CDR3 is TGCAGCGTTAGGGGGACATGCCTCTACGAGCAGTACTTC. This gives the protein CSVRGTCLYEQYF.

The chain combines TRBV20-1 with TRBJ2-3; no reliable D call. In germline, CDR1 is DFQATT, CDR2 SNEGSKA (reference sequence). Trimming left V 3 bases short and J 6 bases short, with 16 bases between. The CDR3 length is 14 residues. The CDR3 loop reads CSASGVRKTDTQYF. The CDR3 coding sequence is TGCAGTGCTAGCGGTGTGAGGAAGACGGATACGCAGTATTTT.

The chain recombines TRBV7-8 with TRBJ2-3; tentative D call: TRBD2 (5 bases). The germline gives CDR1 SGHVS, CDR2 FQNEAQ. The CDR3 consists of 14 residues. V was trimmed by 2 bases and J by 12 bases, leaving 18 bases between them. The CDR3 here is CASSLSGRAGTQYF. In DNA form, the CDR3 reads TGTGCCAGCAGCTTAAGCGGTAGGGCCGGTACACAGTATTTT.

This chain links TRBV11-2 with TRBJ2-3, with D hard to call. V was pared by 0 bases and J by 5 bases, with 6 bases between. This CDR3 is 13 amino acids long. The germline gives CDR1 SGHAT, CDR2 FQNNGV. CDR3 DNA: TGTGCCAGCAGCTTAGATCAGGAAGATACGCAGTATTTT. Translating it yields CASSLDQEDTQYF.

A note on this clonotype: The germline gene is not matched at one end of the junction; a read error may be the cause. V and J are TRBV11-3 and TRBJ2-3, with TRBD2 identical over 13 bases. CDR3 size: 16 residues. Germline assignment: CDR1 SGHNT and CDR2 YENEEA. The CDR3 sequence is CASSSGTSGDSDMQYF. In DNA form, the CDR3 reads TGTGCGAGCAGCTCCGGGACTAGCGGGGACTCAGATATGCAGTATTTT.

In regard to this clonotype: Just one base apart from a much larger clone, this may be a read error. The CDR3 region has the DNA TGCGCCAGCAGCTCCACTGACAGGGTAACAAACTCACCCCCCCACTTT. Its protein is CASSSTDRVTNSPPHF. The chain uses TRBV5-1 and TRBJ1-6; 7 nucleotides line up with TRBD1. The CDR3 has 16 amino acids. In germline, CDR1 is SGHRS, CDR2 YFSETQ.